The entry below gives a single T cell receptor beta chain sequence along with its context. The data are from a study of CD8 T cells in Susac syndrome. With random hexamers, about 0.5 to 1 ug RNA was reverse transcribed. Via MiXCR, TCRdb re-called the immunoSEQ multiplex PCR reads, giving one row per CDR3 protein. The sample lists 70,000 to 95,000 distinct CDR3 sequences; 94% were seen once. Sequenced input: CD8+ T cells from PBMCs. The clonotype was recovered from a human donor with Susac syndrome.

CDR3 in DNA: TGTGCCAGCAGCCAGGGGGCAGGGGGCCGGTTCACTGAAGCTTTCTTT. Translated: CASSQGAGGRFTEAFF. V usage is TRBV7-9 and J usage is TRBJ1-1; the match to TRBD1 covers 8 bases. The CDR3 contains 16 residues. Germline CDR1 SEHNR, CDR2 FQNEAQ (reference sequence). The V and J ends lost 5 bases and 4 bases, in that order; junction bases with no gene match: 12.